This T cell receptor (beta chain) was sequenced for a study of OX40 agonist ivuxolimab in advanced cancers. About the study: Under the entry rules, prior anti-PD-1, anti-PD-L1 or anti-CTLA-4 therapy was allowed, and about 38% had some.

People who had autoimmune disease history or systemic immunosuppression were excluded. Concerning this clone itself: Its cognate antigen is unknown.

V gave up 0 bases and J gave up 5 bases, with 8 bases separating them. Germline values: CDR1 LNHNV, CDR2 YYDKDF (reference sequence). The CDR3 is 14 amino acids. Data came from immunoSEQ multiplex PCR; TCRdb stores just in-frame clones and leaves some out. The sample includes tens of thousands of clones, 89% of them seen just once. General study findings and limits: In general, CD8+ T cells held more expanded clones than CD4+ did, on average. Patients with a partial response at 0.1-3.0 mg/kg had among the lowest clonal expansion.

The rearrangement uses TRBV15 and TRBJ2-4; either TRBD1 or TRBD2 may fit D (5 bases each). This TCR was recovered from an adult with an advanced solid tumor such as melanoma, head and neck, liver or kidney cancer. Sequenced here: CD4+ or CD8+ T cells sorted from blood, sampled in a trial of the OX40 agonist ivuxolimab. In DNA form, the CDR3 reads TGTGCCACCAGCAGAGATATGGGGGAAAACATTCAGTACTTC. Its protein product is CATSRDMGENIQYF.